These T cell receptor beta chains were read from a single sample in a study of cytomegalovirus exposure and HLA in healthy donors. Assay used: immunoSEQ multiplex PCR; TCRdb lists only in-frame clones, some missing. The table has roughly 140,000 clones, around 80% seen once. Specimen: PBMCs. These receptors were collected from a man between 35 and 55 years old in good health and CMV-seronegative. CDR3s include the opening cysteine and the closing phenylalanine or tryptophan. D genes are given only for firm matches. The listing skips clone size in some rows; elsewhere it reads once, few, many or a size class.

>few|TRBJ2-7|TRBV6-6|NA
CASRITGTYEQYF
>NA|TRBJ1-5|TRBV4-2|NA
CASSQVEASNQPQHF
>NA|TRBJ2-2|TRBV7-3|NA
CASSYTGAGELFF
>NA|TRBJ2-1|TRBV27|NA
CASSWGPYNEQFF
>NA|TRBJ2-7|TRBV2|TRBD1
CASSARDRSSYEQYF
>NA|TRBJ2-3|TRBV9|NA
CASSADRIASTDTQYF
>NA|TRBJ2-4|TRBV7-9|TRBD1
CASSSRQGVGENIQYF
>NA|TRBJ2-5|TRBV5-5|NA
CASSLAPQETQYF
>few|TRBJ2-3|TRBV10-3|NA
CAIGAFTDTQYF
>NA|TRBJ1-1|TRBV5-4|NA
CASSFGSGLTEAFF
>NA|TRBJ1-5|TRBV27|NA
CASSLYDRLNSNQPQHF
>NA|TRBJ1-1|TRBV6-4|TRBD1
CASRGDRGTEAFF
>NA|TRBJ2-1|TRBV9|TRBD2
CASSVATSGGPYNEQFF
>NA|TRBJ2-7|TRBV11-2|TRBD1
CASSPGQGAYEQYF
>NA|TRBJ2-5|TRBV5-1|NA
CASSSGALQETQYF
>NA|TRBJ2-7|TRBV6-1|TRBD2
CASSVASGGASPYEQYF
>NA|TRBJ1-5|TRBV30|NA
CAWNRDNSNQPQHF
>NA|TRBJ2-5|TRBV5-1|NA
CASSDSRGPEYF
>NA|TRBJ1-1|TRBV11-2|NA
CASSLSRGLNTEAFF
>NA|TRBJ1-1|TRBV4-1|NA
CASSYDRRTPEAFF
>NA|TRBJ1-2|TRBV7-8|TRBD1
CASSLAQTGANVYGYTF
>NA|TRBJ2-1|TRBV14|TRBD1
CASSQDRGSIYNEQFF
>few|TRBJ2-2|TRBV7-3|TRBD2
CASSLLGGGTGELFF
>once|TRBJ1-6|TRBV2|TRBD1
CASSEDRDASLHF
>NA|TRBJ1-1|TRBV9|NA
CASSDGRVAFF
>NA|TRBJ2-2|TRBV6-5|TRBD1
CASSRGQGTGELFF
>once|TRBJ2-7|TRBV5-1|TRBD1
CASSLGQGFNEQYF
>NA|TRBJ1-2|TRBV15|NA
CATSRDLQGYGYTF
>NA|TRBJ1-4|TRBV7-9|NA
CASSLQGSREKLFF
>NA|TRBJ2-7|TRBV11-2|NA
CASSFVRSYEQYF
>NA|TRBJ2-3|TRBV7-9|TRBD1
CASSPGWDRGARSTDTQYF
>NA|TRBJ2-1|TRBV7-6|NA
CASSLFGGNSYNEQFF